The sequence of this T cell receptor (beta chain) was determined in a study of T cells after posttransplantation cyclophosphamide. TCRdb's copy holds only in-frame clones and misses some; the assay was immunoSEQ multiplex PCR. Here the sample spans about 52,000 clones, roughly 92% being singletons. The CDR3 extends over 16 amino acids. The germline CDR1 and CDR2 sequences are LGHNA and YNFKEQ. Trimming removed 1 base from V and 2 bases from J; junction bases left unmatched: 7. This TCR was sampled from a woman in her twenties or thirties in good health and a related stem cell transplant donor. This sequence joins TRBV4-2 and TRBJ1-1; TRBD1 aligns across 7 bases. The sequencing input was PBMCs. The CDR3: CASSQVGGTSNTEAFF. CDR3 nucleotides: TGTGCCAGCAGCCAAGTAGGGGGCACTTCCAACACTGAAGCTTTCTTT.